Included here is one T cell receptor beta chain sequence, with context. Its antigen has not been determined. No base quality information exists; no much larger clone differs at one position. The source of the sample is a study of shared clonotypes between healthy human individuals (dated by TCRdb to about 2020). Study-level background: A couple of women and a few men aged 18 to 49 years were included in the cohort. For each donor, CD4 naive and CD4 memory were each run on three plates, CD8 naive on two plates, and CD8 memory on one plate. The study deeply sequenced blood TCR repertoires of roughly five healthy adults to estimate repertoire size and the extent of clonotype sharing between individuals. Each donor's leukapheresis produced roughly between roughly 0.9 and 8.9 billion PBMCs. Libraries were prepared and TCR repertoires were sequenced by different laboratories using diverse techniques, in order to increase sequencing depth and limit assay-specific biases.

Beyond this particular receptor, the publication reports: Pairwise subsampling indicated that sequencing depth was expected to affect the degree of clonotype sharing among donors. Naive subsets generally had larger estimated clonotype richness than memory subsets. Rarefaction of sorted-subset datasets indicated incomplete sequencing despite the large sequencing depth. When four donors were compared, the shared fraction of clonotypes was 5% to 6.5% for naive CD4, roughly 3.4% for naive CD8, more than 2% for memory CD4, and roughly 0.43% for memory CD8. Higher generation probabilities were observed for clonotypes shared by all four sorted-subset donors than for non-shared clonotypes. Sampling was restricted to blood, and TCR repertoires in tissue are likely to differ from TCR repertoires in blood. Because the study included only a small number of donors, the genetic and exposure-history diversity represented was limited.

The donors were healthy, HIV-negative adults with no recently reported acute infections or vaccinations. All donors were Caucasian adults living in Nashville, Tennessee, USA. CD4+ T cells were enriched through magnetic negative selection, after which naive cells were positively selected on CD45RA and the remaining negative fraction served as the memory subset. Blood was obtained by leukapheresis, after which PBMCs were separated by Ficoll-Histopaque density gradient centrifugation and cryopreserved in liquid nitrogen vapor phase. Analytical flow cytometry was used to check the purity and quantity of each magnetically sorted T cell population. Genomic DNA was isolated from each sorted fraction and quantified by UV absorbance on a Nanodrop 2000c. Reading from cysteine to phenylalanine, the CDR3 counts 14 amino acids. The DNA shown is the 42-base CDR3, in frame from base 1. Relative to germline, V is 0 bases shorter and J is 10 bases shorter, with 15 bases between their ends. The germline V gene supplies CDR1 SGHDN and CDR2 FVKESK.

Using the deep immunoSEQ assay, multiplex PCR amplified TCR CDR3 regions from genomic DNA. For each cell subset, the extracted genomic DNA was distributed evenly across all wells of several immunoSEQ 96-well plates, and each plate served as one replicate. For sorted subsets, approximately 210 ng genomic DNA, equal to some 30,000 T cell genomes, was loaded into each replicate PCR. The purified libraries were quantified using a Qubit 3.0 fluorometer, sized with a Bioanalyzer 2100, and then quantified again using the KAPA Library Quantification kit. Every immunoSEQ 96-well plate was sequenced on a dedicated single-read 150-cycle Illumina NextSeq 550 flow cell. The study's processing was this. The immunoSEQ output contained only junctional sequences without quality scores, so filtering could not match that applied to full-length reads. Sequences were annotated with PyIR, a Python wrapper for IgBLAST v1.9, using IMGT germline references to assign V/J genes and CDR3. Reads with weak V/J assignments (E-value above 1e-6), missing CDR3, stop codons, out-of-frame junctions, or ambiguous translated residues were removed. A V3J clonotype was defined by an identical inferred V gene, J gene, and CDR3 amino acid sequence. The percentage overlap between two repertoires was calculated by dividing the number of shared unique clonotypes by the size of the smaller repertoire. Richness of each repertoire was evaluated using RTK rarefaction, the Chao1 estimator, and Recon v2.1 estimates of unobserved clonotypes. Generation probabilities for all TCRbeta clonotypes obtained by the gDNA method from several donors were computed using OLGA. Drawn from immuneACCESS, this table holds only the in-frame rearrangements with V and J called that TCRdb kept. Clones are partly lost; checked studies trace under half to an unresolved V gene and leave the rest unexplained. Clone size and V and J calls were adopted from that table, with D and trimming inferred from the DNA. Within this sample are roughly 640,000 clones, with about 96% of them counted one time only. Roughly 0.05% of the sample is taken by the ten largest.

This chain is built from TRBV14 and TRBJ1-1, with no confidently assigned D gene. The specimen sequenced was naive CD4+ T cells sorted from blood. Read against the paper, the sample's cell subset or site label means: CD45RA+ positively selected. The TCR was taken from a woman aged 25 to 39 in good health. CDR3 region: CASSQDKGSVGAFF. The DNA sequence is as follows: TGTGCCAGCAGCCAAGATAAAGGGAGCGTTGGAGCTTTCTTT.